The 30 T cell receptor beta chains presented below share a single source sample, sequenced in a study of shared clonotypes between healthy human individuals. Using immunoSEQ multiplex PCR, the repertoire was profiled, and TCRdb retains in-frame clones only, with some absent. The sample contains approximately 320,000 clones, 74% of which appear only once. Sequenced material: memory CD4+ T cells sorted from blood. Stated subset: CD45RA-negative fraction. These receptor sequences come from a young man in good health.

The V gene is TRBV2, the J gene TRBJ2-6; 9 bases align to TRBD1. Germline CDR1 SNHLY, CDR2 FYNNEI. J lost 7 bases, V lost 5 bases, and 9 bases had no gene match. This CDR3 spans 16 amino acids. In DNA form, the CDR3 reads TGTGCCAGCAGTAGGCCCGGGACAGGGTTAGCCAACGTCCTGACTTTC. Translated, it gives CASSRPGTGLANVLTF.

There are a few counts of this clone. The V gene is TRBV10-3, the J gene TRBJ1-5; TRBD1 is a possible D gene (5 bases). Trimming pared 4 bases from V and 5 bases from J, leaving 9 bases between. Germline V lookup: CDR1 ENHRY, CDR2 SYGVKD. The CDR3 has 13 amino acids. CDR3: CAISVGTDQPQHF. In DNA, the CDR3 is TGTGCCATCAGTGTTGGGACCGATCAGCCCCAGCATTTT.

Here the CDR3 reads CASSQREASTLEQFF. The CDR3 DNA reads as TGTGCCAGCAGCCAACGGGAGGCATCAACCCTTGAGCAGTTCTTC. This chain joins TRBV27 and TRBJ2-1; TRBD2 matches 7 bases. V shed 6 bases and J 9 bases; nucleotides not matched to a gene: 14. Germline assignment: CDR1 MNHEY and CDR2 SMNVEV (reference sequence). The CDR3 sequence is 15 residues long.

The chain is built from TRBV7-2 and TRBJ2-7; D not certain. The CDR3 contains 14 residues. Germline CDR1 SGHTA, CDR2 FQGNSA. V was clipped by 1 base and J by 2 bases, with 9 bases between them. The CDR3 here is CASSLVSDAYEQYF. The CDR3 coding sequence is TGTGCCAGCAGCTTAGTTTCAGATGCCTACGAGCAGTACTTC.

The chain combines TRBV7-6 with TRBJ1-3; no reliable D call. Germline V CDR1 and CDR2: SGHVS, FNYEAQ. The CDR3 has 17 amino acids. Between the trimmed V and J ends, which lost 5 bases and 0 bases, there was a span of 17 bases. CDR3 DNA: TGTGCCAGCAGCAAAACATTGTGGGTGAGCTCTGGAAACACCATATATTTT. Residues: CASSKTLWVSSGNTIYF.

The chain employs TRBV5-1 and TRBJ2-5; D is possibly TRBD1 (5 bases). The CDR3 is 15 amino acids. Germline V gene sequence: CDR1 SGHRS, CDR2 YFSETQ. The V end lost 0 bases, the J end lost 0 bases, and 9 bases lay between the germline ends. The CDR3: CASSLGQINQETQYF. The CDR3 nucleotides are TGCGCCAGCAGCTTGGGACAGATAAACCAAGAGACCCAGTACTTC.

This clone was seen just once. The rearrangement uses TRBV30 and TRBJ1-5; perhaps TRBD1 as D (5 bases). This CDR3 contains 16 residues. Trimming removed 0 bases from V and 1 base from J, with 13 bases in between. CDR1 is GTSNPN and CDR2 is SVGIG in the germline V gene (reference sequence). CDR3 amino acids: CAWSVTSGPSNQPQHF. CDR3 bases: TGTGCCTGGAGTGTTACGTCAGGGCCCAGCAATCAGCCCCAGCATTTT. Based on the CDR3 plus reference TRBV30 and TRBJ1-5, the full variable domain is SQTIHQWPATLVQPVGSPLSLECTVEGTSNPNLYWYRQAAGRGLQLLFYSVGIGQISSEVPQNLSASRPQDRQFILSSKKLLLSDSGFYLCAWSVTSGPSNQPQHFGDGTRLSIL.

The chain couples TRBV19 to TRBJ1-2; maybe TRBD1 (5 bases). This CDR3 is 13 amino acids long. CDR1 and CDR2 (germline): LNHDA, SQIVND (reference sequence). V was clipped by 5 bases and J by 4 bases, with 11 bases between them. The chain's CDR3 is CASSPEGTYGYTF. CDR3 DNA: TGTGCCAGTAGTCCCGAGGGGACCTATGGCTACACCTTC.

V gene TRBV9 combines with J gene TRBJ2-3; 8 nucleotides agree with TRBD2. With 3 bases clipped from V and 0 bases from J, the junction kept 6 bases outside the gene matches. The germline gives CDR1 SGDLS, CDR2 YYNGEE. The CDR3 covers 16 residues. The CDR3 nucleotides are TGTGCCAGCAGCGCAACTAGCGGTTCTAGCACAGATACGCAGTATTTT. Its protein is CASSATSGSSTDTQYF.

The table lists this clone with a few counts. This specimen includes other DNA sequences encoding the same CDR3. V is TRBV9 and J is TRBJ1-5; D is ambiguous. Per the germline V gene, CDR1 is SGDLS and CDR2 is YYNGEE. The CDR3 is 15 amino acids. V was shortened by 0 bases and J by 0 bases, with 7 bases between the two germline ends. The CDR3 is CASSVGGYSNQPQHF. DNA of the CDR3: TGTGCCAGCAGCGTAGGGGGATATAGCAATCAGCCCCAGCATTTT.

V usage is TRBV5-6 and J usage is TRBJ1-1, with a tentative D call TRBD1 (5 bases). The V gene's germline CDR1 is SGHDT and CDR2 YYEEEE. V dropped 5 bases and J dropped 5 bases, with 19 bases sitting between them. The CDR3 runs 15 residues. CDR3 DNA sequence: TGTGCCAGCAGACCACAGACAGTCGGGGGGACTGAAGCTTTCTTT. It encodes CASRPQTVGGTEAFF.

The chain uses TRBV5-1 and TRBJ2-3; 10 bases are a match to TRBD2. The CDR3 covers 16 residues. Germline V gene data show CDR1 as SGHRS and CDR2 as YFSETQ. Trimming took 4 bases from V and 3 from J; bases not matched to a gene: 8. The CDR3: CASSPLAGVGTDTQYF. The CDR3, as DNA: TGCGCCAGCAGCCCCCTAGCGGGAGTCGGTACAGATACGCAGTATTTT. The variable domain in full, with the rest retrieved from reference TRBV5-1 and TRBJ2-3, is KAGVTQTPRYLIKTRGQQVTLSCSPISGHRSVSWYQQTPGQGLQFLFEYFSETQRNKGNFPGRFSGRQFSNSRSEMNVSTLELGDSALYLCASSPLAGVGTDTQYFGPGTRLTVL.

This chain uses TRBV5-1 with TRBJ2-3; D not certain. There are 13 residues in the CDR3. Trimming removed 5 bases from V and 5 bases from J, with 12 bases in between. CDR1 is SGHRS and CDR2 is YFSETQ in the germline V gene. CDR3 bases: TGCGCCAGCAGTGGGCAGGCGAAAGATACGCAGTATTTT. Its protein is CASSGQAKDTQYF.

V usage is TRBV6-1 and J usage is TRBJ2-7; tentatively, D is TRBD2 (6 bases). This CDR3 spans 17 amino acids. Trimming shortened V by 1 base and J by 0 bases, and 16 bases separated the two germline ends. Germline V CDR1 and CDR2: MNHNS, SASEGT. CDR3 region: CASSEGRPGGISYEQYF. CDR3 DNA sequence: TGTGCCAGCAGTGAAGGGAGGCCAGGAGGGATCTCCTACGAGCAGTACTTC.

The CDR3 nucleotides are TGTGCCAGCAGCTTAGGGACTATTCGCACAGATACGCAGTATTTT. Translation gives CASSLGTIRTDTQYF. The chain combines TRBV7-2 with TRBJ2-3, with D maybe TRBD2 (6 bases). Trimming stripped 1 base from V and 1 base from J, with 9 bases between. The CDR3 contains 15 residues. The germline V gene has CDR1 SGHTA and CDR2 FQGNSA.

This clone was observed once. The rearrangement uses TRBV29-1 and TRBJ1-1; D gene ambiguous. V lost 5 bases, J lost 1 base, and 11 bases lay in between. The CDR3 extends over 13 amino acids. Germline V gene sequence: CDR1 SQVTM, CDR2 ANQGSEA. The chain's CDR3 is CSVWARANTEAFF. CDR3 sequence (DNA): TGCAGCGTTTGGGCGAGGGCGAACACTGAAGCTTTCTTT.

The chain employs TRBV10-3 and TRBJ2-1; 11 bases align to TRBD1. Germline V lookup: CDR1 ENHRY, CDR2 SYGVKD. CDR3 length: 15 amino acids. Germline trimming cut 6 bases from V and 8 bases from J; bases unmatched to any gene: 9. The CDR3 sequence is CAIRPGTGGRDEQFF. CDR3 sequence (DNA): TGTGCCATCAGACCCGGGACAGGGGGTAGGGATGAGCAGTTCTTC.

This clone has ten or more counts. Other DNA variants within this sample encode the same CDR3. The chain uses TRBV30 and TRBJ1-2, with D perhaps TRBD1 (6 bases). Germline CDR1 GTSNPN, CDR2 SVGIG (reference sequence). The CDR3 is 14 residues long. Trimming took 5 bases from V and 2 from J, leaving 15 bases between them. The CDR3 here is CAWGKNRDNYGYTF. The CDR3 region has the DNA TGTGCCTGGGGAAAGAACAGGGACAACTATGGCTACACCTTC.

V is TRBV29-1 and J is TRBJ2-3, with D unresolved. The CDR3 totals 11 residues. Trimming removed 3 bases at V and 0 bases at J, with 1 base between. Germline lookup yields CDR1 SQVTM and CDR2 ANQGSEA. CDR3 in DNA: TGCAGCGTTGACAGCACAGATACGCAGTATTTT. It encodes CSVDSTDTQYF.

The rearrangement links TRBV10-3 to TRBJ1-4, with D possibly TRBD1 on 5 matching bases. Germline V CDR1 and CDR2: ENHRY, SYGVKD. The CDR3 is 16 amino acids. The V end was cut by 2 bases, the J end by 3 bases, with 13 bases between. CDR3 region: CAISERWGGSNEKLFF. CDR3 in DNA: TGTGCCATCAGTGAGCGCTGGGGGGGATCTAATGAAAAACTGTTTTTT.

This sequence joins TRBV4-1 and TRBJ1-2; no reliable D call. This CDR3 spans 13 amino acids. V shed 1 base and J shed 2 bases, with 5 bases lying between them. Germline assignment: CDR1 MGHRA and CDR2 YSYEKL. This CDR3 reads CASSQVGNYGYTF. The CDR3 nucleotides read TGCGCCAGCAGCCAAGTGGGAAACTATGGCTACACCTTC.

A few counts support this clone. The chain joins TRBV6-6 to TRBJ1-2, with D perhaps TRBD1 (6 bases). This CDR3 has 15 amino acids. V was cut by 0 bases and J by 3 bases, with 11 bases left in between. From germline, CDR1 is MNHNY and CDR2 SVGAGI (reference sequence). CDR3 bases: TGTGCCAGCAGTTACTCCGAGGGGGAGGACTATGGCTACACCTTC. Its protein product is CASSYSEGEDYGYTF.

The gene calls are TRBV5-1 and TRBJ2-2; tentative D call: TRBD2 (6 bases). CDR3 length: 15 residues. V shed 0 bases and J shed 7 bases, with 13 bases lying between them. CDR1 SGHRS and CDR2 YFSETQ come from the germline V gene. Here the CDR3 DNA reads TGCGCCAGCAGCTTGGATCTAGCGTCGAACGGGGAGCTGTTTTTT. It translates to CASSLDLASNGELFF.

This chain connects TRBV27 to TRBJ2-7; TRBD2 might be the D (7 bases). CDR3 size: 16 residues. The V gene's germline CDR1 is MNHEY and CDR2 SMNVEV (reference sequence). Trimming took off 5 bases at V and 3 bases at J, with 20 bases between the two ends. CDR3 residues: CASSRRDRGAIYEQYF. Here the CDR3 DNA reads TGTGCCAGCAGTCGCCGGGACCGGGGGGCGATCTACGAGCAGTACTTC.

Comment on this clone: Relative to the germline gene, one junction end is altered; a read error may explain this. The rearrangement links TRBV11-2 to TRBJ2-1; 7 nucleotides match TRBD2. The CDR3 has 12 residues. Germline loops: CDR1 SGHAT, CDR2 FQNNGV. CDR3 bases: TGTGCCAGCAGCTTAGAGGGCGGGAGAACGATCTTC. The encoded protein is CASSLEGGRTIF.

V usage is TRBV9 and J usage is TRBJ2-6; 9 positions agree with TRBD1. V lost 4 bases to trimming and J lost 0 bases; unmatched junction nucleotides: 8. The CDR3 totals 18 residues. CDR1 SGDLS and CDR2 YYNGEE come from the germline V gene. In DNA, the CDR3 is TGTGCCAGCAGCCTTTGGGACAGGGTTCCCTCTGGGGCCAACGTCCTGACTTTC. Translating gives CASSLWDRVPSGANVLTF.

The gene calls are TRBV10-1 and TRBJ1-1, with D possibly being TRBD1 (5 bases). Trimming removed 1 base from V and 4 bases from J, with 13 bases in between. CDR3 length: 15 residues. In germline, CDR1 is WNHNN, CDR2 SYGVQD (reference sequence). The CDR3 DNA reads TGCGCCAGCAGTGAGTTTGGGGGTTTGGGCACTGAAGCTTTCTTT. This translates into CASSEFGGLGTEAFF.

The chain is built from TRBV5-1 and TRBJ2-5; D uncertain. The CDR3 consists of 14 residues. Per germline, CDR1 SGHRS and CDR2 YFSETQ. V was pared by 4 bases and J by 1 base, with 11 bases between. CDR3: CASSGQDFQETQYF. CDR3 DNA sequence: TGCGCCAGCAGCGGGCAGGATTTCCAAGAGACCCAGTACTTC.

The chain links TRBV18 to TRBJ2-3; maybe TRBD1 (6 bases). This CDR3 comprises 16 residues. Germline V gene data show CDR1 as KGHSH and CDR2 as LQKENI. Trimming took off 0 bases at V and 6 bases at J, with 16 bases between the two ends. The CDR3 bases are TGTGCCAGCTCACCACCTCAGAGGACAGCCGCTGATACGCAGTATTTT. It yields the protein CASSPPQRTAADTQYF.

The chain joins TRBV6-1 to TRBJ2-7, with 7 bases lining up with TRBD1. Germline lookup yields CDR1 MNHNS and CDR2 SASEGT. V trimming: 4 bases; J trimming: 6 bases; junction bases outside the gene matches: 21. The CDR3 runs 18 residues. CDR3 region: CASSALPSGGFTLLEQYF. The DNA for the CDR3 is TGTGCCAGCAGTGCCCTCCCCTCAGGGGGATTTACCCTTCTCGAGCAGTACTTC.